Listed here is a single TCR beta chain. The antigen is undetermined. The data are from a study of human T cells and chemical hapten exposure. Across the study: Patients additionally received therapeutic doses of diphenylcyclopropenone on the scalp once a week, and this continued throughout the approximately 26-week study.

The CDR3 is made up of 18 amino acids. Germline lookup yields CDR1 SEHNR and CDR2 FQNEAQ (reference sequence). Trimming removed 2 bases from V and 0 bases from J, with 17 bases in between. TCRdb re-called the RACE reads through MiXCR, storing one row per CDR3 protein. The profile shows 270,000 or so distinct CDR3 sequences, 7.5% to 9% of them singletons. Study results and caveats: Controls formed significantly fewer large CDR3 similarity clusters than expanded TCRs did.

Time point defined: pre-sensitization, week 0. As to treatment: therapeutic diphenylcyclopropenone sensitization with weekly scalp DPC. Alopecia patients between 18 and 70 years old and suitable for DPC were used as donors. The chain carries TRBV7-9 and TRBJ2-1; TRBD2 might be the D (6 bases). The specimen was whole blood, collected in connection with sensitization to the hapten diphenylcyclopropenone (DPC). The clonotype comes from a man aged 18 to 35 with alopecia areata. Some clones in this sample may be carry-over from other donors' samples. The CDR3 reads CASSLTGWEESSYNEQFF. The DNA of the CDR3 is TGTGCCAGCAGCTTAACGGGGTGGGAGGAGAGCTCCTACAATGAGCAGTTCTTC. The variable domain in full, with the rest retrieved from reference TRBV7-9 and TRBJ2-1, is DTGVSQNPRHKITKRGQNVTFRCDPISEHNRLYWYRQTLGQGPEFLTYFQNEAQLEKSRLLSDRFSAERPKGSFSTLEIQRTEQGDSAMYLCASSLTGWEESSYNEQFFGPGTRLTVL.